Below, 27 T cell receptor beta chains from the same sample are listed, as sequenced in a study of cytomegalovirus exposure and HLA in healthy donors. The PCR employed 60 Vbeta primers together with 13 Jbeta primers. Some clones are missing from TCRdb's copy, which holds only in-frame ones; the method was immunoSEQ multiplex PCR. The sample holds around 200,000 clones, around four fifths seen once. Material: PBMCs. These receptor sequences come from a woman aged 55-69 years in good health and CMV-seropositive.

V usage is TRBV5-6 and J usage is TRBJ1-1; no definite D call. CDR1 is SGHDT and CDR2 is YYEEEE in the germline V gene. V was pared by 7 bases and J by 6 bases, with 22 bases between. This CDR3 is built from 15 residues. CDR3 in amino acids: CASGWLTQTLAEAFF. The CDR3 nucleotides read TGTGCCAGCGGCTGGCTCACCCAAACACTAGCTGAAGCTTTCTTT.

This clone was detected only once. The chain has TRBV30 and TRBJ1-6; 8 bases align to TRBD1. V lost 0 bases and J lost 5; bases outside the gene matches: 12. The CDR3 contains 18 residues. Germline lookup yields CDR1 GTSNPN and CDR2 SVGIG (reference sequence). CDR3 nucleotide sequence: TGTGCCTGGAGTGTCCGACGGACAGGGCTTTCGAATAATTCACCCCTCCACTTT. Protein: CAWSVRRTGLSNNSPLHF. The variable domain in full, completed from reference TRBV30 and TRBJ1-6, reads SQTIHQWPATLVQPVGSPLSLECTVEGTSNPNLYWYRQAAGRGLQLLFYSVGIGQISSEVPQNLSASRPQDRQFILSSKKLLLSDSGFYLCAWSVRRTGLSNNSPLHFGNGTRLTVT.

This rearrangement joins TRBV6-6 to TRBJ1-1, with D unclear. Trimming removed 2 bases at V and 1 base at J, with 5 bases between. Looked up from germline, CDR1 is MNHNY and CDR2 is SVGAGI (reference sequence). The length of the CDR3 is 13 residues. The CDR3 reads CASSYGGNTEAFF. CDR3 DNA: TGTGCCAGCAGTTACGGCGGGAACACTGAAGCTTTCTTT.

J is TRBJ2-3 and V is TRBV7-3; 8 bases fit TRBD2. The CDR3 is 14 amino acids. CDR1 is SGHTA, CDR2 FQGTGA, per germline. The V gene end was trimmed by 5 bases and the J gene end by 0 bases; junction bases not matched to a gene: 1. The CDR3 DNA sequence: TGTGCCAGCAGCCCTAGCGGGAGCACAGATACGCAGTATTTT. This gives the protein CASSPSGSTDTQYF. The full variable domain, its missing parts supplied by reference TRBV7-3 and TRBJ2-3, is GAGVSQTPSNKVTEKGKYVELRCDPISGHTALYWYRQSLGQGPEFLIYFQGTGAADDSGLPNDRFFAVRPEGSVSTLKIQRTERGDSAVYLCASSPSGSTDTQYFGPGTRLTVL.

This clone was counted only a few times. V usage is TRBV30 and J usage is TRBJ1-5; weak D call: TRBD1 (5 bases). The germline gives CDR1 GTSNPN, CDR2 SVGIG (reference sequence). The CDR3 is 14 residues long. Trimming shortened V by 2 bases and J by 5 bases, and 13 bases separated the two germline ends. The CDR3 coding sequence is TGTGCCTGGAGTATTGGGGCCGGTTATCAGCCCCAGCATTTT. It specifies CAWSIGAGYQPQHF.

The chain is built from TRBV9 and TRBJ1-2; 9 bases are a match to TRBD1. V lost 4 bases and J lost 7; bases outside the gene matches: 11. The CDR3 length is 15 residues. The germline V gene encodes CDR1 SGDLS and CDR2 YYNGEE. The CDR3 DNA reads TGTGCCAGCAGCCTCTCCCCTGGGACAGGGTTTGGCTACACCTTC. This translates into CASSLSPGTGFGYTF. Full variable domain (missing parts from reference TRBV9 and TRBJ1-2): DSGVTQTPKHLITATGQRVTLRCSPRSGDLSVYWYQQSLDQGLQFLIQYYNGEERAKGNILERFSAQQFPDLHSELNLSSLELGDSALYFCASSLSPGTGFGYTFGSGTRLTVV.

The chain combines TRBV7-6 with TRBJ2-1; 11 bases are shared with TRBD2. Germline CDR1 SGHVS, CDR2 FNYEAQ. V was pared by 3 bases and J by 7 bases, with 14 bases of the junction left unmatched. This CDR3 comprises 18 residues. The CDR3 loop is CASSFRASGRIGVNEQFF. The DNA for the CDR3 is TGTGCCAGCAGCTTTAGGGCTAGCGGGAGGATTGGGGTTAATGAGCAGTTCTTC.

The sample holds a few counts of this clone. This chain connects TRBV15 to TRBJ2-7; 7 nucleotides align to TRBD1. CDR1 LNHNV and CDR2 YYDKDF come from the germline V gene (reference sequence). This CDR3 has 12 residues. J lost 4 bases, V lost 8 bases, and 5 bases had no gene match. CDR3 sequence reads: CATRGRGYEQYF. The CDR3 nucleotides read TGTGCCACCCGCGGCAGGGGGTACGAGCAGTACTTC. The complete variable domain, with remaining parts taken from reference TRBV15 and TRBJ2-7, reads DAMVIQNPRYQVTQFGKPVTLSCSQTLNHNVMYWYQQKSSQAPKLLFHYYDKDFNNEADTPDNFQSRRPNTSFCFLDIRSPGLGDTAMYLCATRGRGYEQYFGPGTRLTVT.

V is TRBV18 and J is TRBJ2-5, with 7 nucleotides matching TRBD2. V gave up 3 bases and J gave up 9 bases; unmatched junction bases: 7. The CDR3 is made up of 13 amino acids. Germline CDR1 and CDR2: KGHSH and LQKENI. CDR3 in amino acids: CASSPGTKQAQYF. CDR3 nucleotide sequence: TGTGCCAGCTCACCTGGGACTAAACAGGCCCAGTACTTC.

The CDR3 sequence is CASSLALAGANTGELFF. CDR3 in DNA: TGTGCCAGCAGCTTAGCCTTAGCGGGGGCGAACACCGGGGAGCTGTTTTTT. The rearrangement joins TRBV7-8 to TRBJ2-2, with 9 bases that match TRBD2. V gave up 0 bases and J gave up 0 bases; unmatched junction bases: 2. CDR1 and CDR2 from the germline V gene are SGHVS and FQNEAQ. The CDR3 runs to 17 residues.

The rearrangement uses TRBV5-1 and TRBJ2-1, with a tentative D call TRBD2 (6 bases). V gave up 1 base and J gave up 5 bases, with 13 bases separating them. Germline-derived CDR1 and CDR2 are SGHRS and YFSETQ. CDR3 length: 15 residues. This CDR3 reads CASSLSPGGDNEQFF. DNA for the CDR3: TGCGCCAGCAGCTTGAGCCCCGGCGGGGACAATGAGCAGTTCTTC.

V usage is TRBV5-5 and J usage is TRBJ2-3; 9 nucleotides match TRBD1. The CDR3 runs to 14 residues. Germline CDR1 SGHKS, CDR2 YYEKEE (reference sequence). J was trimmed by 4 bases and V by 7 bases; bases with no gene match: 7. Here the CDR3 DNA reads TGTGCCAGCGCCGGGACAGGGTGGGCAGATACGCAGTATTTT. Amino acids: CASAGTGWADTQYF. The full variable domain, in which reference TRBV5-5 and TRBJ2-3 provide the parts outside the CDR3, is DAGVTQSPTHLIKTRGQQVTLRCSPISGHKSVSWYQQVLGQGPQFIFQYYEKEERGRGNFPDRFSARQFPNYSSELNVNALLLGDSALYLCASAGTGWADTQYFGPGTRLTVL.

The chain carries TRBV7-6 and TRBJ2-3; D ambiguous. The CDR3 extends over 15 amino acids. Germline CDR1 is SGHVS and CDR2 is FNYEAQ. The V gene lost 3 bases and the J gene lost 0 bases, with 10 bases spanning the gap. CDR3 sequence (DNA): TGTGCCAGCAGCTTGAGCCCCGCTAGCACAGATACGCAGTATTTT. This gives the protein CASSLSPASTDTQYF.

The rearrangement uses TRBV27 and TRBJ1-2; no firm D call. Trimming removed 2 bases at V and 4 bases at J, with 8 bases between. The CDR3 runs 13 residues. CDR1 MNHEY and CDR2 SMNVEV come from the germline V gene (reference sequence). CDR3 sequence: CASSLAVGYGYTF. The CDR3 DNA is TGTGCCAGCAGTTTAGCCGTCGGCTATGGCTACACCTTC.

This chain connects TRBV28 to TRBJ1-2; D call uncertain. The CDR3 has 14 residues. Germline CDR1 and CDR2: MDHEN and SYDVKM. The V and J ends lost 5 bases and 2 bases respectively, with 12 bases between them. CDR3 loop: CASSPAAPNYGYTF. The CDR3 bases are TGTGCCAGCAGTCCCGCCGCGCCGAACTATGGCTACACCTTC.

This clone was picked up one time. The rearrangement links TRBV28 to TRBJ2-6; 7 bases map to TRBD1. The CDR3 consists of 15 residues. V was pared by 8 bases and J by 4 bases, with 8 bases of the junction left unmatched. The V gene's germline CDR1 is MDHEN and CDR2 SYDVKM. The DNA of the CDR3 is TGTGCCAGCTCTACAGGGGCAGCAGGGGCCAACGTCCTGACTTTC. Its protein is CASSTGAAGANVLTF.

This chain links TRBV16 with TRBJ1-1, with 8 bases that match TRBD1. The CDR3 length is 15 residues. Germline assignment: CDR1 KGHSY and CDR2 FQNENV. The junction had 6 bases not matched to a gene; V was cut back by 3 bases and J by 3 bases. CDR3 DNA: TGTGCCAGCAGCCAGTTACAGGGGGGTTACACTGAAGCTTTCTTT. It specifies CASSQLQGGYTEAFF.

This clone has only one observation. The V gene is TRBV5-1, the J gene TRBJ1-2, with D maybe TRBD1 (5 bases). Trimming shortened V by 3 bases and J by 4 bases, and 19 bases separated the two germline ends. The CDR3 loop spans 16 amino acids. CDR1 is SGHRS, CDR2 YFSETQ, per germline. The CDR3: CASSSNPRGGSYGYTF. The CDR3 nucleotides are TGCGCCAGCAGCTCGAATCCACGGGGGGGGTCCTATGGCTACACCTTC.

The V gene is TRBV5-1, the J gene TRBJ2-1, with D tentatively TRBD2 (6 bases). This CDR3 spans 17 amino acids. V gave up 3 bases and J gave up 7 bases, with 23 bases separating them. Germline CDR1 and CDR2: SGHRS and YFSETQ. In DNA, the CDR3 is TGCGCCAGCAGCTCCCACCGGTGGGGGGAGGACAATAATGAGCAGTTCTTC. Its translation is CASSSHRWGEDNNEQFF.

The CDR3 is CASSMDRVGGYTF. CDR3 sequence (DNA): TGTGCCAGCAGTATGGACAGGGTGGGAGGCTACACCTTC. The chain employs TRBV27 and TRBJ1-2; 8 nucleotides match TRBD1. The V and J ends lost 5 bases and 8 bases, in that order; junction bases with no gene match: 7. Germline V gene data show CDR1 as MNHEY and CDR2 as SMNVEV (reference sequence). This CDR3 contains 13 residues.

This chain uses TRBV6-5 with TRBJ2-1; D remains ambiguous. V was cut by 2 bases and J by 6 bases, with 11 bases left in between. The CDR3 is 14 residues long. Germline V gives CDR1 MNHEY, CDR2 SVGAGI. In nucleotides, the CDR3 is TGTGCCAGCAGTTACGGTTTGCAGGTCAATGAGCAGTTCTTC. Amino acid sequence: CASSYGLQVNEQFF.

The V and J genes are TRBV5-1 and TRBJ2-2; TRBD2 might be the D (5 bases). The CDR3 runs 13 residues. With 2 bases removed from V and 6 bases from J, the gap between germline ends came to 8 bases. The germline CDR1 and CDR2 sequences are SGHRS and YFSETQ. CDR3 protein: CASSFGEAGELFF. The CDR3 DNA follows: TGCGCCAGCAGCTTCGGGGAAGCCGGGGAGCTGTTTTTT. The whole variable domain, filled in from reference TRBV5-1 and TRBJ2-2, reads KAGVTQTPRYLIKTRGQQVTLSCSPISGHRSVSWYQQTPGQGLQFLFEYFSETQRNKGNFPGRFSGRQFSNSRSEMNVSTLELGDSALYLCASSFGEAGELFFGEGSRLTVL.

V is TRBV5-1 and J is TRBJ2-2, with a weak D call TRBD1 (6 bases). This CDR3 spans 15 amino acids. V gave up 7 bases and J gave up 0 bases, with 13 bases separating them. Germline loops: CDR1 SGHRS, CDR2 YFSETQ. This chain's CDR3 is CASFSTGTNTGELFF. CDR3 nucleotide sequence: TGCGCCAGCTTTAGCACAGGGACGAACACCGGGGAGCTGTTTTTT. The variable domain in full, completed from reference TRBV5-1 and TRBJ2-2, reads KAGVTQTPRYLIKTRGQQVTLSCSPISGHRSVSWYQQTPGQGLQFLFEYFSETQRNKGNFPGRFSGRQFSNSRSEMNVSTLELGDSALYLCASFSTGTNTGELFFGEGSRLTVL.

CDR3 DNA: TGTGCCAGCAGCGTGTCGCCTGGGAGTGAGCAGTACTTC. It specifies CASSVSPGSEQYF. The chain has TRBV14 and TRBJ2-7; D possibly corresponds to TRBD2 (5 bases). Per the germline V gene, CDR1 is SGHDN and CDR2 is FVKESK. This CDR3 has 13 residues. Trimming took off 5 bases at V and 7 bases at J, with 15 bases between the two ends.

The chain links TRBV7-2 to TRBJ1-2; 7 bases agree with TRBD1. CDR1 is SGHTA, CDR2 FQGNSA, per germline. CDR3 length: 16 residues. V was pared by 3 bases and J by 2 bases, with 9 bases of the junction left unmatched. The chain's CDR3 is CASSLYGTASNYGYTF. The CDR3, as DNA: TGTGCCAGCAGCTTGTACGGGACAGCCTCCAACTATGGCTACACCTTC. The entire variable domain, with the rest obtained from reference TRBV7-2 and TRBJ1-2, is as follows: GAGVSQSPSNKVTEKGKDVELRCDPISGHTALYWYRQSLGQGLEFLIYFQGNSAPDKSGLPSDRFSAERTGGSVSTLTIQRTQQEDSAVYLCASSLYGTASNYGYTFGSGTRLTVV.

The J gene is TRBJ1-5, the V gene TRBV4-2; 8 positions agree with TRBD1. V was pared by 0 bases and J by 0 bases, with 10 bases of the junction left unmatched. Germline CDR1 reads LGHNA; CDR2 reads YNFKEQ. The CDR3 runs 19 residues. The CDR3 region has the DNA TGTGCCAGCAGCCAAGATCGGGGAAGGACAGGGTATAGCAATCAGCCCCAGCATTTT. It yields the protein CASSQDRGRTGYSNQPQHF.

The rearrangement uses TRBV21-1 and TRBJ1-3. TRBV21-1 is classified as a pseudogene. The CDR3 spans 16 residues. CDR3 protein: CASRQGSSGGRNTIYF. In nucleotides, the CDR3 is TGTGCCAGCAGGCAAGGTTCCTCGGGAGGTCGAAACACCATATATTTT.